The next 12 T cell receptor beta chains were all read from a single sample in a study of siplizumab effects on memory and regulatory T cells. Some clones are missing from TCRdb's copy, which holds only in-frame ones; the method was immunoSEQ multiplex PCR. The profile shows more than 85,000 clones, about 90% of them singletons. Sequencing was performed on Tregs sorted from blood. Source of these receptors: a human donor in good health.

The chain uses TRBV28 and TRBJ2-6; D is unresolved. The CDR3 is made up of 19 amino acids. The V end was cut by 3 bases, the J end by 0 bases, with 18 bases between. The germline V gene has CDR1 MDHEN and CDR2 SYDVKM. The CDR3 loop is CASSFSLETPSSGANVLTF. In DNA form, the CDR3 reads TGTGCCAGCAGTTTTTCGTTGGAGACACCCAGCTCTGGGGCCAACGTCCTGACTTTC.

The V gene is TRBV6-6, the J gene TRBJ2-7, with 7 bases matching TRBD2. Trimming at V came to 3 bases and at J to 5 bases, leaving 7 bases not matched to a gene. The germline CDR1 and CDR2 sequences are MNHNY and SVGAGI (reference sequence). This CDR3 spans 14 amino acids. In nucleotides, the CDR3 is TGTGCCAGCAGTTATTCGACTAGCCGGGACGAGCAGTACTTC. It codes for CASSYSTSRDEQYF.

The chain joins TRBV27 to TRBJ1-1; D remains ambiguous. The CDR3 has 12 residues. Germline V CDR1 and CDR2: MNHEY, SMNVEV (reference sequence). The germline V and J ends were trimmed by 5 bases and 4 bases, with 8 bases remaining between them. This chain's CDR3 is CASSRKGTEAFF. In DNA form, the CDR3 reads TGTGCCAGCAGTCGAAAGGGCACTGAAGCTTTCTTT.

V usage is TRBV5-1 and J usage is TRBJ2-1, with D possibly TRBD1 on 6 matching bases. The CDR3 spans 14 residues. V lost 4 bases and J lost 4, with 12 bases in between. CDR1 SGHRS and CDR2 YFSETQ come from the germline V gene. DNA for the CDR3: TGCGCCAGCAGCCCACAGGGTCGGTACAATGAGCAGTTCTTC. Translation: CASSPQGRYNEQFF.

J is TRBJ2-2 and V is TRBV15, with D perhaps matching TRBD1 (5 bases). This CDR3 is built from 15 residues. Trimming stripped 5 bases from V and 1 base from J, with 11 bases between. The germline gives CDR1 LNHNV, CDR2 YYDKDF (reference sequence). CDR3 region: CATSGGQMNTGELFF. The DNA for the CDR3 is TGTGCCACCAGCGGCGGACAAATGAACACCGGGGAGCTGTTTTTT.

This clone has only a few counts. This chain uses TRBV7-9 with TRBJ2-3; D remains unclear. The ends were cut back, 6 bases at V and 2 bases at J, with 9 bases in the middle. Germline V lookup: CDR1 SEHNR, CDR2 FQNEAQ (reference sequence). CDR3 length equals 13 residues. This chain's CDR3 is CASRAAPTDTQYF. CDR3 sequence (DNA): TGTGCCAGCAGGGCGGCCCCCACAGATACGCAGTATTTT. The full variable domain, rest sourced from reference TRBV7-9 and TRBJ2-3, is DTGVSQNPRHKITKRGQNVTFRCDPISEHNRLYWYRQTLGQGPEFLTYFQNEAQLEKSRLLSDRFSAERPKGSFSTLEIQRTEQGDSAMYLCASRAAPTDTQYFGPGTRLTVL.

The CDR3 loop reads CSATRGQPQHF. DNA for the CDR3: TGCAGTGCTACCCGGGGGCAGCCCCAGCATTTT. This rearrangement joins TRBV20-1 to TRBJ1-5, with TRBD1 as a possible D gene (5 bases). Trimming cost V 4 bases and J 7 bases, with 8 bases left between them. CDR1 and CDR2 from the germline V gene are DFQATT and SNEGSKA (reference sequence). The CDR3 is 11 residues long.

This clone has only one observation. The rearrangement links TRBV10-2 to TRBJ2-5, with 9 nucleotides matching TRBD2. The V and J ends lost 4 bases and 1 base, in that order; junction bases with no gene match: 7. The CDR3 has 16 residues. Germline values: CDR1 WSHSY, CDR2 SAAADI. CDR3 nucleotides: TGCGCCAGCAGTGTTAGTAGCGGGAGTGGCCAAGAGACCCAGTACTTC. Amino acids: CASSVSSGSGQETQYF.

This chain joins TRBV5-1 and TRBJ2-1; 9 positions match TRBD1. V lost 4 bases to trimming and J lost 0 bases; unmatched junction nucleotides: 8. The length of the CDR3 is 17 residues. In germline, CDR1 is SGHRS, CDR2 YFSETQ. CDR3 in DNA: TGCGCCAGCAGCCGACCGGGACAGGGCTTCTCCTACAATGAGCAGTTCTTC. Its translation: CASSRPGQGFSYNEQFF.

The V gene is TRBV7-9, the J gene TRBJ1-1, with D possibly TRBD1 on 6 matching bases. Germline assignment: CDR1 SEHNR and CDR2 FQNEAQ (reference sequence). This CDR3 has 12 residues. The germline V and J ends were trimmed by 5 bases and 10 bases, with 14 bases remaining between them. CDR3 coding DNA: TGTGCCAGCAGCCCGGAGGGGGTAGGAGCTTTCTTT. It yields the protein CASSPEGVGAFF.

The chain joins TRBV19 to TRBJ1-5, with TRBD1 matching 10 bases. Trimming took 1 base from V and 0 from J; bases not matched to a gene: 9. The germline CDR1 and CDR2 sequences are LNHDA and SQIVND (reference sequence). The CDR3 runs to 19 residues. CDR3 protein: CASSIGQDRGVNSNQPQHF. CDR3 nucleotide sequence: TGTGCCAGTAGTATAGGGCAGGACAGGGGGGTCAATAGCAATCAGCCCCAGCATTTT.

The V call is TRBV30, the J call TRBJ2-1; 9 nucleotides align to TRBD2. Germline loops: CDR1 GTSNPN, CDR2 SVGIG (reference sequence). The CDR3 length is 14 residues. The J segment lost 8 bases and the V segment lost 1 base, leaving 6 bases of the junction unmatched. The DNA of the CDR3 is TGTGCCTGGAGTGGGATAGCGGGAGTCTATGAGCAGTTCTTC. Protein product: CAWSGIAGVYEQFF.